The T cell receptor beta chain under discussion was sequenced for a study of T cells after posttransplantation cyclophosphamide. This clone was observed many times. V lost 4 bases and J lost 7; bases outside the gene matches: 11. From germline, CDR1 is SGHTA and CDR2 FQGNSA. The CDR3 is 16 residues long. TCRdb keeps only in-frame clones here, not all; method: immunoSEQ multiplex PCR. The sample gives 40,000 to 55,000 clones, none seen only once, and the top ten clones hold about 2.2%. The receptor was derived from a middle-aged man in good health, CMV-negative, and a related stem cell transplant donor. The chain combines TRBV7-2 with TRBJ2-1; 9 bases align to TRBD1. The sample consisted of PBMCs. The CDR3 loop is CASSSYLTDRGNEQFF. Here the CDR3 DNA reads TGTGCCAGCAGCTCCTACCTCACGGACAGGGGTAATGAGCAGTTCTTC.